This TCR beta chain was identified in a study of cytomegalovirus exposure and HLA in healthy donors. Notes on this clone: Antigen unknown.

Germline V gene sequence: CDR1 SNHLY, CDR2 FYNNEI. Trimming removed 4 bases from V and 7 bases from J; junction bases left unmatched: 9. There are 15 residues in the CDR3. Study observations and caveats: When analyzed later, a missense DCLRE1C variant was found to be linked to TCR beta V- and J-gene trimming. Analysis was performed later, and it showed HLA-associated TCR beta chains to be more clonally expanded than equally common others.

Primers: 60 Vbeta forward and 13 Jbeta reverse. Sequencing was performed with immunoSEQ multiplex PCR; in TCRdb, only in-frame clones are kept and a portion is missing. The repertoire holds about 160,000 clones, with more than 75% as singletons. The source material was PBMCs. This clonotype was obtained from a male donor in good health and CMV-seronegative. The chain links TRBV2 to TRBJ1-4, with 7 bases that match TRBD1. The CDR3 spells CASSVMTGIGEKLFF. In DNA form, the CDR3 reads TGTGCCAGCAGTGTCATGACAGGGATAGGTGAAAAACTGTTTTTT.